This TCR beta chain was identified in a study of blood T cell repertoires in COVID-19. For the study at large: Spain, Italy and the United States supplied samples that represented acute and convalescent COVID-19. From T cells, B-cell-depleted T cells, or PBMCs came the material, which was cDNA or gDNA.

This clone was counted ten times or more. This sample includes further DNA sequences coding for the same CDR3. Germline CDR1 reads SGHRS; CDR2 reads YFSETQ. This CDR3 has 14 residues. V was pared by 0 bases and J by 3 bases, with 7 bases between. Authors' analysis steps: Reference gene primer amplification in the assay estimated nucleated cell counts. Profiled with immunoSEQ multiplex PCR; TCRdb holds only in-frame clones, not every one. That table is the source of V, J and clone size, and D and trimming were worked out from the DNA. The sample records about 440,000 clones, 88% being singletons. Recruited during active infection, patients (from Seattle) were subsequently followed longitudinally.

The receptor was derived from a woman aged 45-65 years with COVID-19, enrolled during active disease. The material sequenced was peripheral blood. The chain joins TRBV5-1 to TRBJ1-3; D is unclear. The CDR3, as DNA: TGCGCCAGCAGCTTGGGCACGGTTGGAAACACCATATATTTT. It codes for CASSLGTVGNTIYF.